The clone carrying this T cell receptor (beta chain) was observed a few times. What it binds is unknown. This specimen comes from a study of cytomegalovirus exposure and HLA in healthy donors. General study findings and limits: Later, an analysis showed that TCR beta chains associated with HLA were more clonally expanded than others that were equally common. Altogether, around 160 TCR beta chains were recorded as cytomegalovirus-associated.

The CDR3 is 17 amino acids. V lost 2 bases, J lost 0 bases, and 6 bases stayed unmatched. Per germline, CDR1 WNHNN and CDR2 SYGVQD (reference sequence). Primers included in the PCR were 60 Vbeta and 13 Jbeta primers. TCRdb's copy holds only in-frame clones and misses some; the assay was immunoSEQ multiplex PCR. The table has 150,000 to 200,000 clones, around 76% seen once. V is TRBV10-1 and J is TRBJ1-3; the match to TRBD1 covers 8 bases. This receptor was taken from a woman aged 25 to 39 in good health and CMV-seropositive. The specimen sequenced was PBMCs. Here the CDR3 DNA reads TGCGCCAGCAGTGAGCGGACAGGGAGCCTCTCTGGAAACACCATATATTTT. As protein: CASSERTGSLSGNTIYF.